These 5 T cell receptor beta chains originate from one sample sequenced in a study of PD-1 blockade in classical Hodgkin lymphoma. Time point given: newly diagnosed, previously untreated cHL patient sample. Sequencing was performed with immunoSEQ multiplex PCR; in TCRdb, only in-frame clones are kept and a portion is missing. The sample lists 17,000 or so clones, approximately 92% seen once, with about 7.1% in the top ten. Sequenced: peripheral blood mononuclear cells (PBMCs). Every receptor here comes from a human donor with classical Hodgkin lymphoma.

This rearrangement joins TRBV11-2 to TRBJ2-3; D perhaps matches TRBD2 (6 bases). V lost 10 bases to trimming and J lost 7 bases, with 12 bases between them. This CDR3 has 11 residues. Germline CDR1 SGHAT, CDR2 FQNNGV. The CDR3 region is CATRDFYTQYF. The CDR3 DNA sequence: TGTGCCACCAGGGACTTTTATACGCAGTATTTT.

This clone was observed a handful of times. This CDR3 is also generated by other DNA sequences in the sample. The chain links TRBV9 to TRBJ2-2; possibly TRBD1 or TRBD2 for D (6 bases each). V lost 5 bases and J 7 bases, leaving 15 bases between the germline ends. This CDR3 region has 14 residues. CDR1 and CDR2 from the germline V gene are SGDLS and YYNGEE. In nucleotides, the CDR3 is TGTGCCAGCAGTCGTGGGGGGCTAGACGGGGAGCTGTTTTTT. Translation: CASSRGGLDGELFF.

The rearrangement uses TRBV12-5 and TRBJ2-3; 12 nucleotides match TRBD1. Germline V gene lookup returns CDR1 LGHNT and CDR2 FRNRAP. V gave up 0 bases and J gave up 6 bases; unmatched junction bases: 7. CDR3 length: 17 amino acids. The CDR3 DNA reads TGTGCTAGTGGTTTGGTACTGGGGACAGGGGGCCTGGATACGCAGTATTTT. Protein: CASGLVLGTGGLDTQYF.

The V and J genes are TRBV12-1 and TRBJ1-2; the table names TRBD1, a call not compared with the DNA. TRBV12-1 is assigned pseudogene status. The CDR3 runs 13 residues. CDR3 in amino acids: CASSFDRGYGYTF. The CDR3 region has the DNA TGTGCCAGCAGCTTTGACAGGGGCTATGGCTACACCTTC.

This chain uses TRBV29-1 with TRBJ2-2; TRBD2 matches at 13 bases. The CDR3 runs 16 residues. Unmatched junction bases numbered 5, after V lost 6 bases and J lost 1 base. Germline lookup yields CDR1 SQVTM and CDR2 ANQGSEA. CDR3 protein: CSVSGTSGKNTGELFF. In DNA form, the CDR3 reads TGCAGCGTCAGCGGGACTAGCGGGAAGAACACCGGGGAGCTGTTTTTT.